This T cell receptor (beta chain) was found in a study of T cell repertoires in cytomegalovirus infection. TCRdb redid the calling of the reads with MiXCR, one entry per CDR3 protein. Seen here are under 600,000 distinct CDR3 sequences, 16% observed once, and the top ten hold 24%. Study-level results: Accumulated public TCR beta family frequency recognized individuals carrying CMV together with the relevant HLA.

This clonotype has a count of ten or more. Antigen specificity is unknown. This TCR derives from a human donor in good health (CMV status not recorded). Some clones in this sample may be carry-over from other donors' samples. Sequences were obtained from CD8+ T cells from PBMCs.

The CDR3 DNA reads TGTGCCAGCAGCTCAACCCGACAGGGAAGTCAGCCCCAGCATTTT. Translating gives CASSSTRQGSQPQHF. V usage is TRBV27 and J usage is TRBJ1-5; 7 bases align to TRBD1. The V segment lost 6 bases and the J segment 6 bases; nucleotides outside the gene matches: 11. Looked up from germline, CDR1 is MNHEY and CDR2 is SMNVEV (reference sequence). The CDR3 runs 15 residues.